Following are 12 T cell receptor beta chains from one sample sequenced in a study of T cell repertoires in cytomegalovirus infection. Antigens for these TCRs are unknown. MiXCR, applied by TCRdb to the reads, yields one record per CDR3 protein. Of 300,000 to 400,000 distinct CDR3 sequences listed, just under 25% are singletons. The specimen was cultured PBMCs, collected from culture after CMV antigen stimulation. All receptors come from a human donor in good health (CMV status not recorded). Some clones in this sample may be carry-over from other donors' samples.

This clonotype was observed a handful of times. The chain couples TRBV6-5 to TRBJ2-2, with 9 bases aligning to TRBD1. J gave up 7 bases and V 6 bases, and 12 bases lay outside the gene matches. Germline loops: CDR1 MNHEY, CDR2 SVGAGI. This CDR3 comprises 16 residues. For the CDR3, the DNA is TGTGCCAGCAGCCCCGGGACAGGGTGGATGAGCGGGGAGCTGTTTTTT. Residues: CASSPGTGWMSGELFF.

The CDR3 DNA is TGTGCCAGCAGCGCCAAGACAGGGTCGGCGCAGTACGTC. Translating gives CASSAKTGSAQYV. The chain couples TRBV12-3 or TRBV12-4 to TRBJ2-7; 7 bases fit TRBD1. J gave up 9 bases and V 6 bases, and 11 bases lay outside the gene matches. This CDR3 is 13 amino acids long.

This rearrangement joins TRBV5-1 to TRBJ2-1, with D maybe TRBD2 (6 bases). The CDR3 length is 15 residues. The V gene's germline CDR1 is SGHRS and CDR2 YFSETQ. The V and J ends lost 4 bases and 1 base respectively, with 12 bases between them. This CDR3 reads CASSLRTKSYNEQFF. In DNA form, the CDR3 reads TGCGCCAGCAGCCTAAGGACTAAATCCTACAATGAGCAGTTCTTC.

This chain connects TRBV5-1 to TRBJ1-1; D unclear. Germline CDR1 and CDR2: SGHRS and YFSETQ. Trimming pared 4 bases from V and 2 bases from J, leaving 12 bases between. This CDR3 comprises 14 residues. CDR3 in amino acids: CASSPSSRNTEAFF. In DNA, the CDR3 is TGCGCCAGCAGCCCAAGCAGCCGTAACACTGAAGCTTTCTTT.

This clonotype appeared a single time. V is TRBV6-4 and J is TRBJ2-7; no firm D call. Germline loops: CDR1 MRHNA, CDR2 SNTAGT. The CDR3 sequence is 15 residues long. Trimming cost V 3 bases and J 3 bases, with 15 bases left between them. CDR3 sequence reads: CASSELLKGIYEQYV. As DNA, the CDR3 is TGTGCCAGCAGTGAGCTCCTCAAGGGAATCTACGAGCAGTACGTC.

This clonotype occurred many times. This chain links TRBV7-2 with TRBJ1-4; TRBD1 might be the D (5 bases). Trimming left V 5 bases short and J 6 bases short, with 16 bases between. Germline CDR1 is SGHTA and CDR2 is FQGNSA. This CDR3 comprises 15 residues. The DNA for the CDR3 is TGTGCCAGCAGCGAAGGGGCGGCAGGGTATGAAAAACTGTTTTTT. Its translation: CASSEGAAGYEKLFF.

The count of this clonotype is one. CDR3 nucleotides: TGCGCCAGCAGCCAAGAGTCGGGCCGAAATCAGCCCCAGCATTTT. It encodes CASSQESGRNQPQHF. The V and J genes are TRBV4-1 and TRBJ1-5; D remains unclear. CDR1 and CDR2 from the germline V gene are MGHRA and YSYEKL. V was cut by 0 bases and J by 4 bases, with 10 bases left in between. CDR3 length: 15 amino acids.

The J gene is TRBJ2-1, the V gene TRBV7-2, with D perhaps TRBD2 (7 bases). Deletions cut 0 bases from V and 3 bases from J, with 15 bases between. Germline-derived CDR1 and CDR2 are SGHTA and FQGNSA. The CDR3 has 17 amino acids. The CDR3 DNA reads as TGTGCCAGCAGCTTAGCGATGGGGGGGCTAATCTACAATGAGCAGTTCTTC. The encoded protein is CASSLAMGGLIYNEQFF.

The gene calls are TRBV7-9 and TRBJ1-2, with D tentatively TRBD1 (5 bases). This CDR3 comprises 14 residues. In germline, CDR1 is SEHNR, CDR2 FQNEAQ (reference sequence). Trimming took off 5 bases at V and 2 bases at J, with 12 bases between the two ends. The CDR3 here is CASSDTGYNYGYTF. The CDR3, as DNA: TGTGCCAGCAGCGACACAGGATACAACTATGGCTACACCTTC.

This clonotype was counted many times. This sequence joins TRBV7-9 and TRBJ2-7; the match to TRBD1 covers 9 bases. This CDR3 spans 16 amino acids. Trimming cost V 1 base and J 4 bases; bases outside gene matches: 8. The germline V gene has CDR1 SEHNR and CDR2 FQNEAQ (reference sequence). CDR3: CASSLVPGQGFYEQYF. The CDR3 bases are TGTGCCAGCAGCTTAGTACCGGGACAGGGCTTTTACGAGCAGTACTTC.

There are a few counts of this clonotype. The chain links TRBV6-1 to TRBJ2-3, with 7 bases lining up with TRBD1. Losses at the gene ends were 4 bases for V and 1 base for J; bases not matched to a gene: 8. The CDR3 length is 16 residues. Looked up from germline, CDR1 is MNHNS and CDR2 is SASEGT. As DNA, the CDR3 is TGTGCCAGCAGTGGATACAGGGGACCACGCACAGATACGCAGTATTTT. Protein sequence: CASSGYRGPRTDTQYF.

This clonotype was counted between two and nine times. V is TRBV5-1 and J is TRBJ2-5; D remains ambiguous. This CDR3 spans 13 amino acids. V lost 0 bases and J lost 5, with 8 bases in between. Germline-derived CDR1 and CDR2 are SGHRS and YFSETQ. CDR3 in DNA: TGCGCCAGCAGCTTGGCCGTAGGGGAGACCCAGTACTTC. Amino acid sequence: CASSLAVGETQYF.